This T cell receptor beta chain stems from a study of CD8 T cells in ankylosing spondylitis (dated by TCRdb to between 2016 and 2019). In terms of the full investigation: T cell receptor beta repertoires were profiled in healthy donors and ankylosing spondylitis patients so that disease-linked TCR variants could be found. The whole study cohort included over a hundred healthy donors and around 25 ankylosing spondylitis patients. Peripheral blood samples were taken, and synovial fluid was additionally collected from ankylosing spondylitis patients. What the authors observed across the whole study: According to the report, matched synovial fluid samples from ankylosing spondylitis patients were significantly enriched for the disease-linked clones. Blood from ankylosing spondylitis patients appeared to be characterized by a TCR beta motif made up of under ten highly homologous amino acid variants. In peripheral blood, the disease-linked clones were found at relatively low frequencies and had a CD8+ phenotype. Some motif variants had previously been reported in the synovial fluid and blood of reactive arthritis patients, which suggests shared mechanisms of disease initiation.

Comment on this clonotype: Its antigen is currently not known. Per-nucleotide qualities are absent, and no much larger clonotype sits a single base away.

The sequencer was an Illumina HiSeq 2500. Quantitative 5'-RACE with molecular barcodes was the method used to prepare the TCR beta libraries. The original pipeline was this. A new computational method based on a probabilistic model of VDJ rearrangement was used to identify disease-linked TCR variants. TCRdb trimmed the raw reads at Q25, called clones with MiXCR and kept productive beta chains. Entries that share a CDR3 protein sequence are merged under the most common genes and DNA. TCRdb assigned the V and J calls; the authors' analysis was not used. The sample contains around 770,000 distinct CDR3 sequences, 10% to 15% of them found a single time. Jointly, the top ten make up approximately 0.5% of the sample. The CDR3 runs 14 amino acids, cysteine and phenylalanine included. Just the 42-base CDR3 DNA is kept, in frame starting at base 1. Trimming removed 4 bases from V and 1 base from J, leaving 14 bases between the germline ends. CDR1 DFQATT and CDR2 SNEGSKA are derived from the germline V gene (reference sequence).

The receptor's source is a male donor with ankylosing spondylitis. The sequencing input was blood, either unsorted or a sorted T cell fraction (not recorded which). The V and J segments used are TRBV20-1 and TRBJ2-7, with the D gene uncertain. Here is the DNA: TGCAGTGCTAATTTTCAGCCCGAATCCTACGAGCAGTACTTC. This yields the protein CSANFQPESYEQYF.